The 10 T cell receptor beta chains presented below share a single source sample, sequenced in a study of cytomegalovirus exposure and HLA in healthy donors. Both 60 Vbeta primers and 13 Jbeta primers went into the PCR. Here immunoSEQ multiplex PCR was the method, and the copy in TCRdb shows in-frame clones only, minus some. This sample has more than 50,000 clones, with roughly 72% found just once. Sequencing was carried out using PBMCs. The receptors come from a woman between 50 and 59 years old in good health and CMV-seropositive.

Only a few counts were recorded for this clone. Here the CDR3 reads CASSQSSTRTKNIQYF. The CDR3 DNA follows: TGCGCCAGCAGCCAGAGCAGTACTAGGACCAAAAACATTCAGTACTTC. The rearrangement joins TRBV4-3 to TRBJ2-4; D might be TRBD2 (5 bases). Germline-derived CDR1 and CDR2 are LGHNA and YSLEER. This CDR3 has 16 amino acids. V gave up 3 bases and J gave up 2 bases, with 14 bases separating them.

This clone was detected a few times. The chain combines TRBV28 with TRBJ2-6, with 9 bases fitting TRBD1. The CDR3 consists of 17 residues. The V segment lost 5 bases and the J segment 4 bases; nucleotides outside the gene matches: 9. Germline V CDR1 and CDR2: MDHEN, SYDVKM. The CDR3 is CASSGTRTGVGANVLTF. CDR3 sequence (DNA): TGTGCCAGCAGTGGGACGCGGACAGGGGTAGGGGCCAACGTCCTGACTTTC.

The V gene is TRBV2, the J gene TRBJ2-7; 15 bases map to TRBD2. V was pared by 7 bases and J by 2 bases, with 9 bases of the junction left unmatched. Germline assignment: CDR1 SNHLY and CDR2 FYNNEI. CDR3 size: 17 residues. In nucleotides, the CDR3 is TGTGCCAGCAATCGGGGACTAGCGGGGGGTGTTCCCTACGAGCAGTACTTC. Protein product: CASNRGLAGGVPYEQYF.

A note on this clone: At the DNA level, this CDR3 is encoded by other sequences in the same sample as well. V and J are TRBV27 and TRBJ1-2; 7 nucleotides agree with TRBD1. The V gene end was trimmed by 6 bases and the J gene end by 5 bases; junction bases not matched to a gene: 9. There are 14 residues in the CDR3. Germline V gene lookup returns CDR1 MNHEY and CDR2 SMNVEV (reference sequence). DNA of the CDR3: TGTGCCAGCAGCCTCCAAAGACAGGGTTATGGCTACACCTTC. This sequence encodes CASSLQRQGYGYTF.

This chain connects TRBV27 to TRBJ1-2; D may be TRBD1 (6 bases). The CDR3 is made up of 12 amino acids. Germline lookup yields CDR1 MNHEY and CDR2 SMNVEV (reference sequence). V lost 8 bases and J 5 bases, leaving 12 bases between the germline ends. The CDR3 coding sequence is TGTGCCAGCGGAGAAACAGGGTATGGCTACACCTTC. Its protein is CASGETGYGYTF.

The V gene is TRBV5-1, the J gene TRBJ1-2, with a weak D call TRBD1 (5 bases). V gave up 2 bases and J gave up 2 bases, with 13 bases separating them. The length of the CDR3 is 15 residues. Germline CDR1 and CDR2: SGHRS and YFSETQ. CDR3 residues: CASSLSQGGNYGYTF. The CDR3 nucleotides are TGCGCCAGCAGCTTAAGCCAGGGTGGCAACTATGGCTACACCTTC. Based on the CDR3 plus reference TRBV5-1 and TRBJ1-2, the full variable domain is KAGVTQTPRYLIKTRGQQVTLSCSPISGHRSVSWYQQTPGQGLQFLFEYFSETQRNKGNFPGRFSGRQFSNSRSEMNVSTLELGDSALYLCASSLSQGGNYGYTFGSGTRLTVV.

Here the CDR3 DNA reads TGTGCCAGCAGTCCAGGTCGGGCGGGGCAAGAGACCCAGTACTTC. This codes for CASSPGRAGQETQYF. V and J are TRBV4-2 and TRBJ2-5; D is possibly TRBD2 (6 bases). The germline V gene encodes CDR1 LGHNA and CDR2 YNFKEQ. The V gene lost 6 bases and the J gene lost 2 bases, with 16 bases spanning the gap. The CDR3 consists of 15 residues.

The chain carries TRBV7-9 and TRBJ2-5, with TRBD2 matching over 8 bases. Germline trimming cut 2 bases from V and 2 bases from J; bases unmatched to any gene: 4. CDR1 is SEHNR, CDR2 FQNEAQ, per germline (reference sequence). This CDR3 contains 15 residues. The CDR3 sequence: CASSLSSGFQETQYF. The CDR3 nucleotides are TGTGCCAGCAGCTTATCTAGCGGGTTTCAAGAGACCCAGTACTTC.

This rearrangement joins TRBV15 to TRBJ2-1; D not certain. Per germline, CDR1 LNHNV and CDR2 YYDKDF (reference sequence). The CDR3 consists of 15 residues. Trimming took 8 bases from V and 7 from J, leaving 21 bases between them. The CDR3 nucleotides read TGTGCCACCGCTTACCCGGCCTCCGGGTTGAATGAGCAGTTCTTC. Translating it yields CATAYPASGLNEQFF.

The chain employs TRBV10-1 and TRBJ2-7; D remains unclear. Germline assignment: CDR1 WNHNN and CDR2 SYGVQD (reference sequence). This CDR3 spans 12 amino acids. V shed 0 bases and J shed 6 bases, with 6 bases lying between them. The CDR3 sequence is CASSESGFEQYF. CDR3 DNA: TGCGCCAGCAGTGAGTCGGGCTTCGAGCAGTACTTC.